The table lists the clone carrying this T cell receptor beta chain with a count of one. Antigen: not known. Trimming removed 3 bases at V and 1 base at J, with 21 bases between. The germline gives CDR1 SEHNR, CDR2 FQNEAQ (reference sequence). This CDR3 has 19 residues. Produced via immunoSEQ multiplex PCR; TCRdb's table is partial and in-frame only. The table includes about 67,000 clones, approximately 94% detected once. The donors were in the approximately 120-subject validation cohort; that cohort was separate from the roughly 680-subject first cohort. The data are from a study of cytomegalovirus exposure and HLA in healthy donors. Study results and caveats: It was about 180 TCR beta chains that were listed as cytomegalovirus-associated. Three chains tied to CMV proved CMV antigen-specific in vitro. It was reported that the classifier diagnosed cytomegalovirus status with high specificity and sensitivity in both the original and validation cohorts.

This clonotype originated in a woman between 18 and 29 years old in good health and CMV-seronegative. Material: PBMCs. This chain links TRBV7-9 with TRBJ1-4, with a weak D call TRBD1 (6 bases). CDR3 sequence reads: CASSLGMGGTSQTNEKLFF. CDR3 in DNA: TGTGCCAGCAGCTTGGGTATGGGGGGGACATCTCAAACTAATGAAAAACTGTTTTTT.